These 26 T cell receptor beta chains were sequenced from one sample in a study of OX40 agonist ivuxolimab in advanced cancers. The assay was immunoSEQ multiplex PCR, and TCRdb's table has in-frame clones only and misses some. The sample includes over 80,000 clones, about nine tenths seen only once; the top ten take approximately 5.7%. The input for sequencing was CD4+ or CD8+ T cells sorted from blood, taken in a trial of the OX40 agonist ivuxolimab. The receptors shown here come from an adult with an advanced solid tumor such as melanoma, head and neck, liver or kidney cancer.

CDR3 loop: CASSGRNYNEQFF. The CDR3 DNA is TGTGCCAGCAGTGGACGGAACTACAATGAGCAGTTCTTC. The rearrangement links TRBV9 to TRBJ2-1; no reliable D call. CDR1 SGDLS and CDR2 YYNGEE come from the germline V gene. This CDR3 has 13 residues. V was trimmed by 5 bases and J by 3 bases, leaving 9 bases between them.

The rearrangement joins TRBV5-1 to TRBJ2-7; 8 bases map to TRBD1. CDR3 length: 13 residues. Germline assignment: CDR1 SGHRS and CDR2 YFSETQ. Trimming at V came to 4 bases and at J to 2 bases, leaving 2 bases not matched to a gene. CDR3 DNA sequence: TGCGCCAGCAGCGGGACAGGAACCTACGAGCAGTACTTC. As protein: CASSGTGTYEQYF.

This clone has only one observation. This chain uses TRBV18 with TRBJ2-4, with 9 bases identical to TRBD2. CDR1 KGHSH and CDR2 LQKENI come from the germline V gene. V was clipped by 3 bases and J by 1 base; unmatched bases: 4. The CDR3 spans 16 residues. Here the CDR3 reads CASSPWTSEAKNIQYF. The CDR3 DNA sequence: TGTGCCAGCTCACCGTGGACTAGCGAGGCCAAAAACATTCAGTACTTC.

DNA for the CDR3: TGTGCCAGCAGTGAAGCGCTTCCAGGGACGGGCCAGCCCCAGCATTTT. Its translation: CASSEALPGTGQPQHF. The chain is built from TRBV6-1 and TRBJ1-5, with D perhaps TRBD1 (5 bases). V lost 0 bases, J lost 7 bases, and 16 bases lay in between. CDR1 MNHNS and CDR2 SASEGT come from the germline V gene. The CDR3 has 16 residues.

The V call is TRBV30, the J call TRBJ1-6; a possible D gene is TRBD1 (6 bases). The germline CDR1 and CDR2 sequences are GTSNPN and SVGIG (reference sequence). V lost 4 bases to trimming and J lost 7 bases, with 11 bases between them. This CDR3 has 13 residues. The CDR3 loop is CAWKVTGNSPLHF. The DNA of the CDR3 is TGTGCCTGGAAAGTTACAGGGAATTCACCCCTCCACTTT.

V gene TRBV5-4 combines with J gene TRBJ1-6; unclear D gene. Germline V gene sequence: CDR1 SGHNT, CDR2 YYREEE (reference sequence). The CDR3 runs 14 residues. Between the trimmed V and J ends, which lost 2 bases and 9 bases, there was a span of 12 bases. The CDR3 DNA sequence: TGTGCCAGCAGCTTCTCGGTTACCCTTTCACCCCTCCACTTT. Residues: CASSFSVTLSPLHF. The full variable domain, in which reference TRBV5-4 and TRBJ1-6 provide the parts outside the CDR3, is ETGVTQSPTHLIKTRGQQVTLRCSSQSGHNTVSWYQQALGQGPQFIFQYYREEENGRGNFPPRFSGLQFPNYSSELNVNALELDDSALYLCASSFSVTLSPLHFGNGTRLTVT.

J is TRBJ2-1 and V is TRBV7-9; TRBD2 matches 9 bases. The CDR3 has 15 amino acids. J was trimmed by 4 bases and V by 1 base; bases with no gene match: 2. Looked up from germline, CDR1 is SEHNR and CDR2 is FQNEAQ (reference sequence). CDR3 bases: TGTGCCAGCAGCTTAGGAACTAGCGGGTACAATGAGCAGTTCTTC. Amino acid sequence: CASSLGTSGYNEQFF.

This clone was seen just once. The rearrangement joins TRBV5-6 to TRBJ2-7; a possible D gene is TRBD1 (5 bases). Trimming shortened V by 0 bases and J by 0 bases, and 16 bases separated the two germline ends. CDR1 and CDR2 (germline): SGHDT, YYEEEE. The CDR3 contains 17 residues. DNA for the CDR3: TGTGCCAGCAGCTTGGCCTTTTCAGGGCGAAGCTCCTACGAGCAGTACTTC. Protein product: CASSLAFSGRSSYEQYF.

The V and J genes are TRBV2 and TRBJ2-1; 10 bases line up with TRBD2. The V gene end was trimmed by 6 bases and the J gene end by 7 bases; junction bases not matched to a gene: 9. Germline V gene sequence: CDR1 SNHLY, CDR2 FYNNEI. This CDR3 region has 15 residues. The CDR3 DNA reads TGTGCCAGCAGGGGTTCTAGCGGGAGAGGTAATGAGCAGTTCTTC. Translation gives CASRGSSGRGNEQFF.

The genes are TRBV6-1 and TRBJ1-1; no clear D gene. The germline V gene encodes CDR1 MNHNS and CDR2 SASEGT. The CDR3 consists of 14 residues. V lost 4 bases and J 1 base, leaving 10 bases between the germline ends. CDR3 in DNA: TGTGCCAGCAGTGTGGGCCCTTCGAACACTGAAGCTTTCTTT. It is translated as CASSVGPSNTEAFF.

The chain recombines TRBV30 with TRBJ2-5, with 15 bases lining up with TRBD2. Trimming removed 2 bases from V and 8 bases from J; junction bases left unmatched: 6. The V gene's germline CDR1 is GTSNPN and CDR2 SVGIG (reference sequence). CDR3 size: 15 residues. In nucleotides, the CDR3 is TGTGCCTGGAGTACCCGGACTAGCGGGGGGGCAACCCAGTACTTC. This gives the protein CAWSTRTSGGATQYF.

This clone was seen just once. The chain is built from TRBV2 and TRBJ2-6, with a tentative D call TRBD2 (6 bases). Germline CDR1 SNHLY, CDR2 FYNNEI. The CDR3 contains 15 residues. The V and J ends lost 3 bases and 3 bases respectively, with 9 bases between them. CDR3 DNA: TGTGCCAGCAGTGAGGAGGGGAGTGGGGCCAACGTCCTGACTTTC. It yields the protein CASSEEGSGANVLTF. Filled out from reference TRBV2 and TRBJ2-6, the complete variable domain reads EPEVTQTPSHQVTQMGQEVILRCVPISNHLYFYWYRQILGQKVEFLVSFYNNEISEKSEIFDDQFSVERPDGSNFTLKIRSTKLEDSAMYFCASSEEGSGANVLTFGAGSRLTVL.

The rearrangement uses TRBV10-1 and TRBJ2-7; D possibly corresponds to TRBD2 (6 bases). Germline CDR1 reads WNHNN; CDR2 reads SYGVQD (reference sequence). The length of the CDR3 is 13 residues. Trimming left V 6 bases short and J 2 bases short, with 11 bases between. CDR3 DNA: TGCGCCAGCAGCAGGACGGGGGCCTACGAGCAGTACTTC. Translation gives CASSRTGAYEQYF.

This clone was recorded once. This chain connects TRBV5-6 to TRBJ1-6; a weak D match, TRBD1 (5 bases). The V and J ends lost 4 bases and 6 bases respectively, with 17 bases between them. The CDR3 has 16 residues. Germline CDR1 and CDR2: SGHDT and YYEEEE. The CDR3 reads CASSLWRGAANSPLHF. The DNA of the CDR3 is TGTGCCAGCAGCCTCTGGAGGGGAGCCGCTAATTCACCCCTCCACTTT. The full variable domain, its missing parts supplied by reference TRBV5-6 and TRBJ1-6, is DAGVTQSPTHLIKTRGQQVTLRCSPKSGHDTVSWYQQALGQGPQFIFQYYEEEERQRGNFPDRFSGHQFPNYSSELNVNALLLGDSALYLCASSLWRGAANSPLHFGNGTRLTVT.

CDR3 region: CSVKGPGGQDTQYF. CDR3 nucleotide sequence: TGCAGCGTTAAGGGGCCGGGGGGTCAAGATACGCAGTATTTT. The rearrangement uses TRBV29-1 and TRBJ2-3; 7 nucleotides line up with TRBD2. The CDR3 loop spans 14 amino acids. With V trimmed by 5 bases and J by 5 bases, 10 bases remained unmatched. Germline-derived CDR1 and CDR2 are SQVTM and ANQGSEA.

The rearrangement links TRBV29-1 to TRBJ1-5; D gene ambiguous. V was pared by 5 bases and J by 1 base, with 12 bases between. The germline gives CDR1 SQVTM, CDR2 ANQGSEA. The CDR3 is 14 amino acids. The CDR3 here is CSVRQLGSNQPQHF. CDR3 in DNA: TGCAGCGTTCGTCAACTTGGGAGCAATCAGCCCCAGCATTTT. Full variable domain (outside the CDR3, taken from reference TRBV29-1 and TRBJ1-5): SAVISQKPSRDICQRGTSLTIQCQVDSQVTMMFWYRQQPGQSLTLIATANQGSEATYESGFVIDKFPISRPNLTFSTLTVSNMSPEDSSIYLCSVRQLGSNQPQHFGDGTRLSIL.

The V call is TRBV14, the J call TRBJ2-4; D call uncertain. The V gene's germline CDR1 is SGHDN and CDR2 FVKESK. CDR3 length equals 19 residues. V was cut by 0 bases and J by 0 bases, with 18 bases left in between. CDR3 coding DNA: TGTGCCAGCAGCCAAGATTACAGTCCCCTAAACCTAGCCAAAAACATTCAGTACTTC. Translation gives CASSQDYSPLNLAKNIQYF.

This clone was observed a handful of times. The chain has TRBV11-2 and TRBJ1-2; 10 positions match TRBD1. The CDR3 loop spans 14 amino acids. Germline values: CDR1 SGHAT, CDR2 FQNNGV. The J segment lost 4 bases and the V segment lost 1 base, leaving 0 bases of the junction unmatched. CDR3 DNA sequence: TGTGCCAGCAGCTTAGGGACAGGGGGCTATGGCTACACCTTC. Encoded protein: CASSLGTGGYGYTF. Full variable domain (rest looked up from reference TRBV11-2 and TRBJ1-2): EAGVAQSPRYKIIEKRQSVAFWCNPISGHATLYWYQQILGQGPKLLIQFQNNGVVDDSQLPKDRFSAERLKGVDSTLKIQPAKLEDSAVYLCASSLGTGGYGYTFGSGTRLTVV.

The chain links TRBV7-3 to TRBJ2-3, with no clear D. The CDR3 loop spans 14 amino acids. V lost 3 bases and J lost 2, with 9 bases in between. Per germline, CDR1 SGHTA and CDR2 FQGTGA. CDR3 sequence: CASSFGLSTDTQYF. The CDR3 DNA reads TGTGCCAGCAGCTTTGGGTTGTCCACAGATACGCAGTATTTT.

J is TRBJ1-3 and V is TRBV13, with D hard to call. This CDR3 region has 16 residues. The V end lost 0 bases, the J end lost 0 bases, and 9 bases lay between the germline ends. CDR1 is PRHDT and CDR2 is FYEKMQ in the germline V gene (reference sequence). DNA of the CDR3: TGTGCCAGCAGCTTAGGACCAGGCACCTCTGGAAACACCATATATTTT. It codes for CASSLGPGTSGNTIYF.

Remarks on this clone: At one end, the junction sequence differs from germline, possibly due to a read error. V and J are TRBV18 and TRBJ2-5; 9 positions agree with TRBD1. Germline V CDR1 and CDR2: KGHSH, LQKENI. The CDR3 is 13 residues long. The DNA for the CDR3 is TGTGCCAGCACACCGGGACAGGGAGAGACCCAGTACTTC. As protein: CASTPGQGETQYF.

This clone has a single count. The chain employs TRBV15 and TRBJ1-1, with D perhaps matching TRBD1 (6 bases). V was cut by 2 bases and J by 3 bases, with 10 bases left in between. This CDR3 is built from 14 residues. Germline V gene data show CDR1 as LNHNV and CDR2 as YYDKDF (reference sequence). CDR3 in amino acids: CATSRPGGYTEAFF. CDR3 bases: TGTGCCACCAGCAGACCCGGGGGCTACACTGAAGCTTTCTTT.

The genes are TRBV4-1 and TRBJ1-1, with TRBD1 matching 9 bases. Trimming took 4 bases from V and 5 from J; bases not matched to a gene: 17. The germline V gene encodes CDR1 MGHRA and CDR2 YSYEKL. CDR3 size: 18 residues. The CDR3 sequence: CASSRSGQGNLGRTEAFF. Written as DNA, the CDR3 is TGCGCCAGCAGCCGATCCGGACAGGGGAATTTGGGGCGGACTGAAGCTTTCTTT.

This clone is medium-sized by share. This chain joins TRBV6-5 and TRBJ1-4; 7 nucleotides match TRBD1. Germline V gene lookup returns CDR1 MNHEY and CDR2 SVGAGI. This CDR3 comprises 14 residues. The trim removed 10 bases at V and 4 bases at J, leaving 9 bases unmatched. The CDR3 coding sequence is TGTGCCACACGGGACAGCGGATTTAATGAAAAACTGTTTTTT. Its translation: CATRDSGFNEKLFF.

This clone was detected once. The chain has TRBV9 and TRBJ1-1; no firm D call. V lost 0 bases, J lost 2 bases, and 5 bases lay in between. The CDR3 contains 13 residues. CDR1 and CDR2 (germline): SGDLS, YYNGEE. CDR3 residues: CASSVEVNTEAFF. The CDR3 DNA reads TGTGCCAGCAGCGTAGAGGTCAACACTGAAGCTTTCTTT.

This clone was seen a few times. The chain is built from TRBV7-9 and TRBJ1-1; a possible D gene is TRBD1 (5 bases). This CDR3 is 12 amino acids long. Germline assignment: CDR1 SEHNR and CDR2 FQNEAQ (reference sequence). The germline V and J ends were trimmed by 5 bases and 10 bases, with 14 bases remaining between them. The CDR3: CASSVGASGAFF. The CDR3 region has the DNA TGTGCCAGCAGCGTCGGGGCTTCGGGAGCTTTCTTT.